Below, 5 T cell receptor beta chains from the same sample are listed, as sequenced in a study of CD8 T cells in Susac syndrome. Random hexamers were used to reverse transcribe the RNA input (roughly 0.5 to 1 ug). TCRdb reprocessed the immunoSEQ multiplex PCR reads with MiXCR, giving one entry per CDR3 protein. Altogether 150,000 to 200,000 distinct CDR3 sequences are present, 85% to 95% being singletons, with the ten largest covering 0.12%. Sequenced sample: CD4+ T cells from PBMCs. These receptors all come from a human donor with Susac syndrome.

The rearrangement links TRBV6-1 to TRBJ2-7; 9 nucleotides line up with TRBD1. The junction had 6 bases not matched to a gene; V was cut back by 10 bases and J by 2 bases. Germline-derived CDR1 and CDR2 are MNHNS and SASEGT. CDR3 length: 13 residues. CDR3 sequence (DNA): TGTGCCACCGCCGGACAGGGGACCTACGAGCAGTACTTC. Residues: CATAGQGTYEQYF.

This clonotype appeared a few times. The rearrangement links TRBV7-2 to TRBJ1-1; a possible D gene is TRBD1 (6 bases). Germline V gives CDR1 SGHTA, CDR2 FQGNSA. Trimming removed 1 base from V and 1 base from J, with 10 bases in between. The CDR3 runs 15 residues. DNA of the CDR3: TGTGCCAGCAGCTTAGGCGGGACACGGAACACTGAAGCTTTCTTT. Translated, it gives CASSLGGTRNTEAFF.

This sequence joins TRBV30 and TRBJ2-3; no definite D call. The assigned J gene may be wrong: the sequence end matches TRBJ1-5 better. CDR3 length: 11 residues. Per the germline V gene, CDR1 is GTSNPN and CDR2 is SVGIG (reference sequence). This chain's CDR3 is CAWSVTDTQHF. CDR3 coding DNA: TGTGCCTGGAGTGTCACAGATACGCAGCATTTT.

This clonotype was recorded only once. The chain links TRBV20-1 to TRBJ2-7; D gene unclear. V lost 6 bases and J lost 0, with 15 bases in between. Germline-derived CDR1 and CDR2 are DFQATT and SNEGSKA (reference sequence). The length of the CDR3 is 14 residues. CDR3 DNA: TGCAGTGCGGCGGCTTGGGGTTCCTCCTACGAGCAGTACTTC. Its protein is CSAAAWGSSYEQYF.

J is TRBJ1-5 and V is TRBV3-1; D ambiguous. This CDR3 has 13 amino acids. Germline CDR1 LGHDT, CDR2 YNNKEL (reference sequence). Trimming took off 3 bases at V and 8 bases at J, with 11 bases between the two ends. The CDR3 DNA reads TGTGCCAGCAGCCAGAGCTTATACGAGCCCCAGCATTTT. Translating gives CASSQSLYEPQHF.